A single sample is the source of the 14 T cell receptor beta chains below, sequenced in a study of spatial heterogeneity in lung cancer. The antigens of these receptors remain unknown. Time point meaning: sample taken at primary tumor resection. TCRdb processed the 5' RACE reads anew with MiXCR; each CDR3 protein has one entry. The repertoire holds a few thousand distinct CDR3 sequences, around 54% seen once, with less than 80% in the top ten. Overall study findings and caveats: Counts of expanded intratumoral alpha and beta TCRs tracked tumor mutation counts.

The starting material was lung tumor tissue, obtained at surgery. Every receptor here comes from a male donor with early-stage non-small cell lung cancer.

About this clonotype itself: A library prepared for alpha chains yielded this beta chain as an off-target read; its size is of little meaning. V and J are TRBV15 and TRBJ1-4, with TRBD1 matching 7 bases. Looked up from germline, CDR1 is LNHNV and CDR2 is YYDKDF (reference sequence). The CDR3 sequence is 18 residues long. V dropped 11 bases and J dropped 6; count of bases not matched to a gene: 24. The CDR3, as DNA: TGTGCCTCCTTTTTAGCCGGGACAGCTAACCTCTCCCATGAAAAACTGTTTTTT. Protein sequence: CASFLAGTANLSHEKLFF.

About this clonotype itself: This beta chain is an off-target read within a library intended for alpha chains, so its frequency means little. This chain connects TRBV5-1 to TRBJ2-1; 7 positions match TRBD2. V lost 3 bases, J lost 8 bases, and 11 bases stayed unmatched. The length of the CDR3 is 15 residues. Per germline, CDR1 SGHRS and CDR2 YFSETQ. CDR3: CASSYGGGPSDEQFF. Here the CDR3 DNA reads TGCGCCAGCAGCTATGGGGGAGGGCCCTCGGATGAGCAGTTCTTC.

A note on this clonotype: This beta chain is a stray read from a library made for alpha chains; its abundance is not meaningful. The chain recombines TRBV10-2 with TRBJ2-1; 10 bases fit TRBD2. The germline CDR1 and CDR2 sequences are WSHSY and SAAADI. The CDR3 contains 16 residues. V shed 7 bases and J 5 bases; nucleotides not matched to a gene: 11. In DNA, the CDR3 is TGCGCCAGCACCGGAGCGGGAGGGCCCGTCCACAATGAGCAGTTCTTC. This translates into CASTGAGGPVHNEQFF.

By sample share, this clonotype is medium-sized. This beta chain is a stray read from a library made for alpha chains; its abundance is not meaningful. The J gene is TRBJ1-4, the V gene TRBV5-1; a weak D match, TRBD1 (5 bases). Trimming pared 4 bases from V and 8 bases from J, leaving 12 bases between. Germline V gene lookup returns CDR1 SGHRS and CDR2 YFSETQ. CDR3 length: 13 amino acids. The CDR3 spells CASSPGLGEKLFF. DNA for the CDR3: TGCGCCAGCAGCCCAGGGCTGGGGGAAAAACTGTTTTTT.

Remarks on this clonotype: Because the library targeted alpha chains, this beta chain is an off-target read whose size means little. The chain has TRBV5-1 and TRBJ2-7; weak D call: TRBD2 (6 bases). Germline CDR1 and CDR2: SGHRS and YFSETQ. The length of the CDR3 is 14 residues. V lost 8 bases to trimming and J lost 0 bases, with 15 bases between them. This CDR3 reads CASKSGPISYEQYF. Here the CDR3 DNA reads TGCGCCAGTAAAAGCGGGCCAATCTCCTACGAGCAGTACTTC.

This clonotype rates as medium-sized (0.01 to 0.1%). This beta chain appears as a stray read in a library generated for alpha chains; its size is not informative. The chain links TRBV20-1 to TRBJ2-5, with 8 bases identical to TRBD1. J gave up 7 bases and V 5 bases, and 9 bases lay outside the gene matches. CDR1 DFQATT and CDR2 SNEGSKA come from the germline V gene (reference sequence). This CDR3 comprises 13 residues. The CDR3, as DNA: TGCAGTGCTTTTTCCGGGACAGGAGCGACCCAGTACTTC. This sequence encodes CSAFSGTGATQYF.

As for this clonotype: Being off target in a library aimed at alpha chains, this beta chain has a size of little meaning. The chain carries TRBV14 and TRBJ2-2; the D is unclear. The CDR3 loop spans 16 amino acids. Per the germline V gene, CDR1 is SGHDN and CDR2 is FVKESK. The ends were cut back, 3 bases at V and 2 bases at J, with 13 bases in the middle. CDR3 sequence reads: CASSHYIGLNTGELFF. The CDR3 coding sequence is TGTGCCAGCAGCCATTACATCGGCCTAAACACCGGGGAGCTGTTTTTT.

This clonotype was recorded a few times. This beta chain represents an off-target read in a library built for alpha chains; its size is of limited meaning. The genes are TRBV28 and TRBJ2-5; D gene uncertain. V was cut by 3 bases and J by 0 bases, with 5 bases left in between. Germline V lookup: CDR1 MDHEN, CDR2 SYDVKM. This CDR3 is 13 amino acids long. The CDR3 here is CASSFVHQETQYF. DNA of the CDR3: TGTGCCAGCAGTTTTGTTCACCAAGAGACCCAGTACTTC.

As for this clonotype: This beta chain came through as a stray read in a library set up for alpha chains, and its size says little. The CDR3 DNA is TGTGCCAGCAGCTTTCAGGGCAGCACAGATACGCAGTATTTT. Protein: CASSFQGSTDTQYF. The chain recombines TRBV7-9 with TRBJ2-3, with D perhaps matching TRBD1 (5 bases). Between the trimmed V and J ends, which lost 3 bases and 0 bases, there was a span of 7 bases. The CDR3 extends over 14 amino acids. CDR1 and CDR2 from the germline V gene are SEHNR and FQNEAQ (reference sequence). The whole variable domain, filled in from reference TRBV7-9 and TRBJ2-3, reads DTGVSQNPRHKITKRGQNVTFRCDPISEHNRLYWYRQTLGQGPEFLTYFQNEAQLEKSRLLSDRFSAERPKGSFSTLEIQRTEQGDSAMYLCASSFQGSTDTQYFGPGTRLTVL.

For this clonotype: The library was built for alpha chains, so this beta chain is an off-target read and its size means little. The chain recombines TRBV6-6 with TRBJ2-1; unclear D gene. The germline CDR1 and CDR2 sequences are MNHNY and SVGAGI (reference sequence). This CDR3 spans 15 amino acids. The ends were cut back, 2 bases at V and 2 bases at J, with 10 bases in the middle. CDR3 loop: CASSYPLATYNEQFF. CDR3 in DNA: TGTGCCAGCAGTTACCCGCTCGCCACCTACAATGAGCAGTTCTTC.

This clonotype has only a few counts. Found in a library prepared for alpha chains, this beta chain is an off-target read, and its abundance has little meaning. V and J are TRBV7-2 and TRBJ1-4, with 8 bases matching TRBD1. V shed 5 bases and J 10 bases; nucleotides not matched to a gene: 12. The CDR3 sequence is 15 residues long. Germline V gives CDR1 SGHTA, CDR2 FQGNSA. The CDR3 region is CASSVETGESGKLFF. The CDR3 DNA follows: TGTGCCAGCAGCGTCGAGACAGGGGAATCGGGAAAACTGTTTTTT.

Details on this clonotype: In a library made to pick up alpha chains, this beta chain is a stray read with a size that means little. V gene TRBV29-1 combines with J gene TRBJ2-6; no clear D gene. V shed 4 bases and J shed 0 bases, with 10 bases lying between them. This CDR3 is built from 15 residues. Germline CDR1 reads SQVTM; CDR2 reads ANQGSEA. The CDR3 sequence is CSVATLHSGANVLTF. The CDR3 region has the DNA TGCAGCGTTGCCACCTTGCACTCTGGGGCCAACGTCCTGACTTTC.

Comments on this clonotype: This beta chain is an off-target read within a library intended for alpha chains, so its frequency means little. The CDR3, as DNA: TGCGCCAGCAGCCTGAGACAGGGCGATGAGCAGTTCTTC. As protein: CASSLRQGDEQFF. V gene TRBV5-1 combines with J gene TRBJ2-1, with 7 bases matching TRBD1. The CDR3 has 13 residues. J gave up 8 bases and V 4 bases, and 6 bases lay outside the gene matches. In germline, CDR1 is SGHRS, CDR2 YFSETQ.

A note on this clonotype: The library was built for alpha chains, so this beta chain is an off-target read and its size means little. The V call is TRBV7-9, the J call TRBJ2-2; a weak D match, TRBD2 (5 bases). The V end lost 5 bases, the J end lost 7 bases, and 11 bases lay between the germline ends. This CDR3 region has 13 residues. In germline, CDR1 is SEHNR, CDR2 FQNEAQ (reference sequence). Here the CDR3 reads CASSLEGVGELFF. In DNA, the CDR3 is TGTGCCAGCAGCCTCGAGGGTGTCGGGGAGCTGTTTTTT.